Listed below are T cell receptor beta chains from one sample, sequenced in a study of regulatory T cells in long-lasting Graves disease. TCRdb redid the calling of the multiplex PCR reads with MiXCR, one entry per CDR3 protein. The data show roughly 380,000 distinct CDR3 sequences, with 15% to 17% seen just once and roughly 20% held by the top ten. Source: peripheral blood mononuclear cells (PBMCs), taken at new diagnosis, from a patient treated with antithyroid drugs. Receptors originate from a female donor with Graves disease. Both conserved end residues are part of each CDR3. D genes are given only for firm matches. Expanded clones are given a class, and other clones once, few, many or no size at all.

d_call	v_call	clone_size	j_call	cdr3_aa	cdr3_nt
TRBD1	TRBV20-1	many	TRBJ2-7	CSARDLGTGVYEQYF	TGCAGTGCTAGAGATCTTGGGACAGGGGTCTACGAGCAGTACTTC
TRBD1	TRBV10-1	many	TRBJ2-1	CASSEFTGGFNEQFF	TGCGCCAGCAGTGAATTTACAGGGGGCTTCAATGAGCAGTTCTTC
TRBD2	TRBV7-2	.	TRBJ2-3	CASSLVMLAGAGTDTQYF	TGTGCCAGCAGCTTAGTCATGCTAGCGGGAGCTGGCACAGATACGCAGTATTTT
TRBD1	TRBV6-2/TRBV6-3	few	TRBJ2-4	CASETGTGGNNIQYF	TGTGCCAGCGAAACCGGGACAGGGGGCAATAACATTCAGTACTTC
.	TRBV27	many	TRBJ1-6	CASRGTAYVVFGDSSPLHF	TGTGCCAGCAGGGGGACCGCCTATGTGGTGTTTGGGGATAGTTCACCCCTCCACTTT
.	TRBV10-1	few	TRBJ1-1	CASSNDRFTEAFF	TGCGCCAGCAGCAATGACAGGTTCACTGAAGCTTTCTTT
.	TRBV6-2/TRBV6-3	.	TRBJ1-4	CASSRGGLNEKLFF	TGTGCCAGCAGTAGAGGGGGTCTTAATGAAAAACTGTTTTTT
.	TRBV12-3/TRBV12-4	many	TRBJ2-7	CASSTTGTTKEGSYEQYF	TGTGCCAGCAGTACGACCGGGACAACCAAAGAGGGCTCCTACGAGCAGTACTTC
.	TRBV2	many	TRBJ1-1	CASTGRITEAFF	TGTGCCAGCACTGGGAGGATCACTGAAGCTTTCTTT
.	TRBV28	.	TRBJ2-3	CASSSPLDVDTQYF	TGTGCCAGCAGTTCCCCCTTAGACGTAGATACGCAGTATTTT
TRBD2	TRBV4-2	.	TRBJ2-4	CASSQDIRGGDKNIQYF	TGTGCCAGCAGCCAAGATATTCGGGGGGGGGACAAAAACATTCAGTACTTC
TRBD2	TRBV5-1	.	TRBJ2-7	CASSLAGLAGDEQYF	TGCGCCAGCAGCTTGGCGGGACTAGCGGGAGACGAGCAGTACTTC
.	TRBV4-1	.	TRBJ2-7	CASSKGGTYEQYF	TGCGCCAGCAGTAAAGGCGGTACCTACGAGCAGTACTTC
.	TRBV27	many	TRBJ2-7	CASSPRAVYEQYF	TGTGCCAGCAGTCCCCGGGCAGTATACGAGCAGTACTTC
.	TRBV20-1	many	TRBJ2-1	CSASLLSSYNEQFF	TGCAGTGCTAGTTTATTAAGCTCCTACAATGAGCAGTTCTTC
TRBD2	TRBV5-1	many	TRBJ2-5	CASSSGAGGPQYF	TGCGCCAGCAGCTCGGGCGCGGGAGGCCCCCAGTACTTC
.	TRBV2	many	TRBJ1-2	CASRATLLTNYGYTF	TGTGCCAGCAGAGCCACACTACTGACTAACTATGGCTACACCTTC
.	TRBV5-1	many	TRBJ1-2	CASSLGPEGSYGYTF	TGCGCCAGCAGCTTGGGGCCCGAGGGGTCCTATGGCTACACCTTC
TRBD1	TRBV7-6	.	TRBJ1-2	CASSSQGGVGYTF	TGTGCCAGCAGCTCTCAAGGGGGCGTTGGCTACACCTTC
.	TRBV20-1	many	TRBJ2-5	CSALDERGGETQYF	TGCAGTGCTCTCGATGAGAGAGGTGGGGAGACCCAGTACTTC
.	TRBV3-1	.	TRBJ1-3	CASSQDAYTIYF	TGTGCCAGCAGCCAAGATGCGTACACCATATATTTT
TRBD1	TRBV5-1	.	TRBJ2-5	CASSFRGRKETQYF	TGCGCCAGCAGCTTCAGGGGGCGGAAAGAGACCCAGTACTTC
TRBD2	TRBV13	many	TRBJ2-1	CASSIAGGPGNEQFF	TGTGCCAGCAGCATAGCGGGGGGGCCTGGGAATGAGCAGTTCTTC
.	TRBV11-2	many	TRBJ2-3	CASSYLQGAPTDTQYF	TGTGCCAGCAGCTACTTACAGGGAGCCCCCACAGATACGCAGTATTTT
.	TRBV29-1	.	TRBJ2-7	CSVDGRFSYEQYF	TGCAGCGTTGATGGCCGGTTTTCCTACGAGCAGTACTTC
.	TRBV6-1	many	TRBJ1-2	CASRYSYMGGYTF	TGTGCCAGCCGGTATTCCTATATGGGGGGCTACACCTTC
.	TRBV10-3	many	TRBJ2-3	CATSHDRPTDTQYF	TGTGCCACTTCTCATGACCGGCCCACAGATACGCAGTATTTT
TRBD1	TRBV4-3	.	TRBJ1-2	CASGQSRQGGYTF	TGCGCCAGCGGCCAATCCCGACAGGGGGGCTACACCTTC
.	TRBV28	.	TRBJ2-3	CASTGTFTSTDTQYF	TGTGCCAGCACAGGCACTTTCACTAGCACAGATACGCAGTATTTT
TRBD1	TRBV2	many	TRBJ1-1	CASSGDRGRGTEAFF	TGTGCCAGCAGTGGGGACAGGGGAAGGGGGACTGAAGCTTTCTTT
TRBD1	TRBV10-3	many	TRBJ2-3	CATIRGPSTDTQYF	TGTGCCACTATCAGGGGGCCTAGCACAGATACGCAGTATTTT
.	TRBV5-6	few	TRBJ1-3	CASSSGILSGNTIYF	TGTGCCAGCAGCTCAGGGATCCTCTCTGGAAACACCATATATTTT
.	TRBV4-1	many	TRBJ2-7	CASSHPRGGEQYF	TGCGCCAGCAGCCATCCTAGAGGAGGGGAGCAGTACTTC
TRBD2	TRBV24-1	many	TRBJ2-7	CATSDTSGRDFHYEQYF	TGTGCCACCAGTGATACTAGCGGGAGGGATTTTCACTACGAGCAGTACTTC
TRBD1	TRBV6-5	many	TRBJ2-7	CASSYLTTGVSYEQYF	TGTGCCAGCAGTTACCTAACGACAGGGGTCTCCTACGAGCAGTACTTC
.	TRBV3-1	many	TRBJ1-2	CASSQDLYGYTF	TGTGCCAGCAGCCAAGATCTCTATGGCTACACCTTC
TRBD2	TRBV12-3/TRBV12-4	many	TRBJ2-5	CASRPAGVETQYF	TGTGCCAGCAGACCAGCGGGGGTGGAGACCCAGTACTTC
.	TRBV27	.	TRBJ1-2	CASSLVFGRGYTF	TGTGCCAGCAGTTTAGTATTCGGCAGGGGCTACACCTTC
.	TRBV28	.	TRBJ2-5	CASSSGTETQYF	TGTGCCAGCAGTTCCGGAACTGAGACCCAGTACTTC
.	TRBV7-2	few	TRBJ2-2	CASSLTGATGELFF	TGTGCCAGCAGCTTAACTGGGGCCACCGGGGAGCTGTTTTTT
.	TRBV20-1	many	TRBJ1-1	CSARPGTMNTEAFF	TGCAGTGCTAGACCAGGGACAATGAACACTGAAGCTTTCTTT
TRBD1	TRBV12-3/TRBV12-4	many	TRBJ1-1	CASGRTGLNTEAFF	TGTGCCAGCGGTCGGACAGGCCTGAACACTGAAGCTTTCTTT